These T cell receptor beta chains were read from a single sample in a study of blood T cell repertoires in COVID-19. The method was immunoSEQ multiplex PCR; TCRdb's version includes in-frame clones alone and lacks a portion of them. Of about 140,000 clones in the sample, about 80% were seen once. The sample consisted of peripheral blood. Receptors originate from a human donor in a cohort sampled during active COVID-19. The CDR3 runs from the conserved cysteine through the conserved F or W.

J gene	V gene	CDR3 protein
TRBJ1-6	TRBV7-9	CASSLAQGFVPLHF
TRBJ1-3	TRBV3-1/TRBV3-2	CASSLGQRASGNTIYF
TRBJ2-7	TRBV5-4	CASSLGLLYEQYF
TRBJ1-2	TRBV3-1/TRBV3-2	CASSQGVGYTF
TRBJ2-1	TRBV11-2	CASSQGGNEQFF
TRBJ1-4	TRBV5-1	CASSRDSGEKLFF
TRBJ1-4	TRBV6-4	CASSDQHRREEKLFF
TRBJ2-4	TRBV5-8	CASSSLQGWDIQYF
TRBJ1-5	TRBV15	CATSRDRPVYSNQPQHF
TRBJ1-5	TRBV6-5	CASSSDRYSNQPQHF
TRBJ1-5	TRBV5-6	CASSPGGGGQPQHF
TRBJ1-2	TRBV28	CASNSGGGNYGYTF
TRBJ2-2	TRBV10-3	CAISERLANTGELFF
TRBJ2-3	TRBV5-5	CASSPGAPDTQYF
TRBJ2-5	TRBV7-9	CASSLNRVETQYF
TRBJ1-5	TRBV6-5	CASSTGVGNQPQHF
TRBJ2-3	TRBV3-1/TRBV3-2	CASSVTNRVSTDTQYF
TRBJ2-4	TRBV27	CASSYGGAKNIQYF
TRBJ2-2	TRBV19	CASSIDRAGELFF
TRBJ1-1	TRBV5-1	CASSLGDRITEAFF
TRBJ1-4	TRBV5-4	CASSDQGARSEKLFF
TRBJ1-4	TRBV19	CASSRQTGATNEKLFF
TRBJ2-7	TRBV2	CASRYRTGEYEQYF
TRBJ2-5	TRBV9	CASSAGQETQYF